A single sample gave rise to the 18 T cell receptor beta chains below, sequenced in a study of tumor-infiltrating lymphocytes in primary liver carcinoma. Co-extracting RNA and DNA was done with roughly 18-32 mg of unsorted bulk tissue as input. TCR beta cDNA was prepared out of about 530 ng total RNA by means of a constant-region primer. Each TCR beta library was derived from three nested multiplex PCR rounds that employed slightly modified ARM-PCR. Running about 11 cycles apiece, the first two PCR rounds relied on TRBV1-TRBV30 forward primers together with a C-beta reverse primer. TCRdb processed the multiplex PCR reads anew with MiXCR; each CDR3 protein has one entry. The repertoire holds roughly 80,000 distinct CDR3 sequences, with 69% as singletons. Sequencing input: tumor-adjacent normal liver tissue. Receptors were obtained from a man in his forties with primary liver carcinoma and hepatitis B virus infection.

This clonotype was recorded once. V usage is TRBV11-1 and J usage is TRBJ2-1; D could derive from TRBD1 or TRBD2 (7 bases each). The CDR3 consists of 15 residues. The V end was cut by 9 bases, the J end by 6 bases, with 21 bases between. Germline-derived CDR1 and CDR2 are SGHAT and FQDESV (reference sequence). CDR3 protein: CASREGTVFSNEQFF. Here the CDR3 DNA reads TGTGCCAGTAGGGAGGGGACAGTCTTCTCCAATGAGCAGTTCTTC.

This clonotype occurred once. No conserved phenylalanine or tryptophan ends this CDR3, so it is likely a read error. The genes are TRBV10-2 and TRBJ2-7; D not certain. The CDR3 is made up of 14 amino acids. Germline values: CDR1 WSHSY, CDR2 SAAADI. The CDR3 bases are TGCGCCAGCAGTGAGGATGTCGACCCCTACAAGCAGTACTTA. Amino acids: CASSEDVDPYKQYL.

This clonotype appeared once. In this CDR3 the conserved last residue, phenylalanine or tryptophan, is missing, so a read error is likely. The DNA is left out, because the CDR3 cannot be placed on it with certainty; the CDR3 is given as TCRdb lists it. The chain is built from TRBV11-2 and TRBJ2-1; the tabulated D call, TRBD2, remains unverified against the DNA. Including both end residues, the CDR3 is 19 amino acids long. Germline V gives CDR1 SGHAT, CDR2 FQNNGV. The CDR3 spells CGNSLDGRFSGTLYNERFS.

J is TRBJ2-1 and V is TRBV23-1; D unresolved. Being an ORF, TRBV23-1 has a function that is uncertain. Trimming removed 5 bases at V and 10 bases at J, with 18 bases between. There are 14 residues in the CDR3. CDR3 coding DNA: TGCGCCAGCAGTGAAGCCCCCCTCCATGGCGAGCAGTTCTTC. This sequence encodes CASSEAPLHGEQFF.

This clonotype occurred once. The chain uses TRBV10-3 and TRBJ2-1, with D perhaps matching TRBD2 (5 bases). The CDR3 is 15 residues long. Germline V gives CDR1 ENHRY, CDR2 SYGVKD. V lost 8 bases and J lost 10, with 24 bases in between. The CDR3 region has the DNA TGTGCCATCCTGAGTTCTGGGAGAGAGGGCAAAGAGCAGTTCTTC. Translated: CAILSSGREGKEQFF.

This clonotype is judged medium-sized (0.01 to 0.1%). J is TRBJ2-3 and V is TRBV12-3 or TRBV12-4, with 9 bases identical to TRBD1. The length of the CDR3 is 14 residues. Germline trimming cut 5 bases from V and 8 bases from J; bases unmatched to any gene: 8. Here the CDR3 DNA reads TGTGCCAGCAGTCCGAGGGACAGGGTCCCTACGCAGTATTTT. The encoded protein is CASSPRDRVPTQYF.

Turning to this clonotype: One base away lies a much larger clone, so this may be a sequencing read error. This chain links TRBV29-1 with TRBJ2-3; 7 bases map to TRBD2. Unmatched junction bases numbered 14, after V lost 7 bases and J lost 7 bases. The CDR3 extends over 14 amino acids. The germline V gene has CDR1 SQVTM and CDR2 ANQGSEA. CDR3 region: CSGSGGRGRNTQYF. The DNA for the CDR3 is TGCAGCGGCTCTGGCGGGAGAGGCAGAAATACGCAGTATTTT.

This clonotype was detected only a few times. At one boundary the junction diverges from the germline segment, which might be a read error. This sequence joins TRBV6-5 and TRBJ1-1; 7 bases align to TRBD1. CDR3 size: 14 residues. CDR1 is MNHEY and CDR2 is SVGAGI in the germline V gene. The CDR3 coding sequence is TGTGCCAGCAGTCCCCCGGACAGGTCGATAAGGGCTCTCTTT. As protein: CASSPPDRSIRALF.

The table lists this clonotype with many counts. The chain joins TRBV29-1 to TRBJ1-4; no firm D call. V was cut by 6 bases and J by 0 bases, with 8 bases left in between. This CDR3 has 13 residues. The germline gives CDR1 SQVTM, CDR2 ANQGSEA. Here the CDR3 reads CSVYVTTNEKLFF. Written as DNA, the CDR3 is TGCAGCGTATACGTCACAACTAATGAAAAACTGTTTTTT.

This clonotype was seen only a few times. CDR3: CASSLGAGPQFF. CDR3 nucleotides: TGTGCCAGCAGCTTAGGTGCAGGACCCCAGTTCTTC. The gene calls are TRBV11-2 and TRBJ2-1; D unclear. This CDR3 region has 12 residues. V lost 1 base and J 13 bases, leaving 11 bases between the germline ends. Germline loops: CDR1 SGHAT, CDR2 FQNNGV.

With respect to this clonotype: Compared with germline, one end of the junction differs, possibly owing to a read error. The chain couples TRBV4-3 to TRBJ2-3; TRBD2 matches at 9 bases. This CDR3 is 15 amino acids long. From germline, CDR1 is LGHNA and CDR2 YSLEER. The CDR3 protein is CTSSQRLAATDTQYF. DNA of the CDR3: TGCACCAGCAGCCAGCGACTAGCGGCCACAGATACGCAGTATTTT.

Comment on this clonotype: The CDR3 end shows no conserved phenylalanine or tryptophan, and so a read error is likely. The rearrangement uses TRBV10-3 and TRBJ2-5, with D uncertain. CDR3 length: 11 amino acids. Germline-derived CDR1 and CDR2 are ENHRY and SYGVKD. The germline V and J ends were trimmed by 4 bases and 7 bases, with 7 bases remaining between them. The CDR3 is CAISGSGTQYC. The CDR3 DNA reads TGTGCCATCAGTGGGTCGGGGACCCAGTACTGC.

The chain has TRBV11-3 and TRBJ2-5; 9 nucleotides match TRBD2. Trimming cost V 7 bases and J 11 bases; bases outside gene matches: 14. The germline gives CDR1 SGHNT, CDR2 YENEEA. The CDR3 contains 14 residues. DNA of the CDR3: TGTGCCAGCAACTGGGAAGGACTAGCGAATGAGCAGTACTTC. Amino acids: CASNWEGLANEQYF.

With regard to this clonotype: The conserved final phenylalanine or tryptophan is absent from the CDR3, which likely points to a read error. The chain couples TRBV12-3 or TRBV12-4 to TRBJ2-4; D gene uncertain. The CDR3 has 13 residues. CDR3 protein: CVSSLGAKNIQYL. CDR3 coding DNA: TGTGTCAGCAGTTTGGGGGCCAAAAACATTCAGTACCTC.

This clonotype has only a few counts. The CDR3: CSPIGGNYGYTF. Here the CDR3 DNA reads TGCAGCCCAATCGGCGGTAACTATGGCTACACCTTC. The genes are TRBV29-1 and TRBJ1-2; no definite D call. This CDR3 spans 12 amino acids. Germline lookup yields CDR1 SQVTM and CDR2 ANQGSEA. V lost 8 bases, J lost 1 base, and 11 bases lay in between.

Concerning this clonotype: A read error may be the cause here, since a much bigger clone is one base away. The genes are TRBV28 and TRBJ2-7; TRBD1 aligns across 8 bases. V lost 10 bases, J lost 6 bases, and 8 bases stayed unmatched. The CDR3 has 12 amino acids. Germline V gives CDR1 MDHEN, CDR2 SYDVKM. The CDR3 bases are TGTGCCACAGACAGGGGATCGCGCGAGCAGTACTTC. Its protein is CATDRGSREQYF.

The gene calls are TRBV2 and TRBJ2-1; D unclear. The germline CDR1 and CDR2 sequences are SNHLY and FYNNEI. Trimming left V 10 bases short and J 7 bases short, with 17 bases between. CDR3 size: 13 residues. This chain's CDR3 is CATRRVLGNEQFF. CDR3 nucleotides: TGTGCCACCCGTCGGGTCCTCGGGAATGAGCAGTTCTTC.

DNA for the CDR3: TGTGCCAGCAGCTTGACAGCGGGGGATGGCCATACCTTC. This codes for CASSLTAGDGHTF. The rearrangement links TRBV5-4 to TRBJ1-2, with D perhaps TRBD1 (5 bases). The CDR3 is made up of 13 amino acids. The ends were cut back, 1 base at V and 14 bases at J, with 18 bases in the middle. The V gene's germline CDR1 is SGHNT and CDR2 YYREEE (reference sequence).